This is a list of T cell receptor beta chains from one sample in a study of blood T cell repertoires in COVID-19. Profiling relied on immunoSEQ multiplex PCR, and the TCRdb table lists in-frame clones only, not all of them. The profile shows just over 95,000 clones, around 80% of them singletons. Sequencing was done on a sample of peripheral blood. These receptors all stem from a man older than 75 with acute or convalescent COVID-19. The CDR3 runs from the conserved cysteine through the conserved F or W. The order of the fields is J gene, clone size, V gene, D gene, CDR3 DNA, CDR3 protein. D genes are given only for firm matches. Where a row states a size, it is once, few, many or the class of an expanded clone; other rows omit it.

>TRBJ2-1|.|TRBV3-1/TRBV3-2|TRBD2
TGTGCCAGCAGCCGCTTGGGGGTAGCGGGGGTAAATGAGCAGTTCTTC
CASSRLGVAGVNEQFF
>TRBJ2-7|.|TRBV6-5|TRBD2
TGTGCCAGCAGTTCTCGGCTAGCGGGGGCCTACGAGCAGTACTTC
CASSSRLAGAYEQYF
>TRBJ2-7|once|TRBV11-2|TRBD1
TGTGCCAGCAGCTTAACAAGGGACAGGGGATACGAGCAGTACTTC
CASSLTRDRGYEQYF
>TRBJ1-1|.|TRBV6-2/TRBV6-3|.
TGTGCCAGCAGCCCTCTCGGGGGAAACACTGAAGCTTTCTTT
CASSPLGGNTEAFF
>TRBJ1-5|.|TRBV6-5|TRBD1
TGTGCCAGCAGCCGACAGGGAGCGGATCAGCCCCAGCATTTT
CASSRQGADQPQHF
>TRBJ2-7|once|TRBV5-6|.
TGTGCCAGCAGCTTGGCCGTCGAGCAGTACTTC
CASSLAVEQYF
>TRBJ2-1|.|TRBV10-1|.
TGCGCCAGCAGTGAGTCGACGATCCGAAGCGTGGGGGGTGAGCAGTTCTTC
CASSESTIRSVGGEQFF
>TRBJ1-2|.|TRBV27|TRBD1
TGTGCCAGCAGCTGGGGACAGGGCTATGGCTACACCTTC
CASSWGQGYGYTF
>TRBJ1-5|.|TRBV6-5|.
TGTGCCAGCAGTTACGTGGGGAGTGACAATCAGCCCCAGCATTTT
CASSYVGSDNQPQHF
>TRBJ2-7|.|TRBV19|TRBD1
TGTGCCAGTAGTCCGACAGGGCGAAGGTACGAGCAGTACTTC
CASSPTGRRYEQYF
>TRBJ1-4|once|TRBV9|TRBD1
TGTGCCAGCAGCGTAACAGGGGACGGAGAAAAACTGTTTTTT
CASSVTGDGEKLFF
>TRBJ2-2|.|TRBV29-1|.
TGCAGCGTAGCTCGGAACACCGGGGAGCTGTTTTTT
CSVARNTGELFF
>TRBJ2-5|.|TRBV28|.
TGTGCCAGCAGTTTAGGGGGGTTCGCTCAAGAGACCCAGTACTTC
CASSLGGFAQETQYF
>TRBJ1-5|once|TRBV16|.
TGTGCCAGCAAGGCCGGGACAACACGCAATCAGCCCCAGCATTTT
CASKAGTTRNQPQHF
>TRBJ1-6|few|TRBV5-6|.
TGTGCCAGCAGCTTTAGGACAAGGAGCTATAATTCACCCCTCCACTTT
CASSFRTRSYNSPLHF
>TRBJ2-7|.|TRBV28|.
TGTGCCAGCAGTTTAAAGCAGGGCCTTTCCTACGAGCAGTACTTC
CASSLKQGLSYEQYF
>TRBJ1-2|.|TRBV4-3|.
TGCGCCAGCAGCCAAGTACAGCTGAGTAACTATGGCTACACCTTC
CASSQVQLSNYGYTF
>TRBJ2-7|.|TRBV7-9|.
TGTGCCAGCAGCCAGACGGGATCCTACGAGCAGTACTTC
CASSQTGSYEQYF
>TRBJ2-7|few|TRBV6-6|.
TGTGCCAGCAGTTACTCATCGGGTTCCTACGAGCAGTACTTC
CASSYSSGSYEQYF
>TRBJ1-6|.|TRBV5-4|TRBD1
TGTGCCAGCAGCCGGGACAGGGGATGGGATTCACCCCTCCACTTT
CASSRDRGWDSPLHF
>TRBJ2-4|.|TRBV5-6|.
TGTGCCAGCAGCCAAGGTGGGCTAGCCGGAAACATTCAGTACTTC
CASSQGGLAGNIQYF
>TRBJ1-4|.|TRBV3-1/TRBV3-2|TRBD1
TGTGCCGCGGGGGACAGGGGTCGTGAAAAACTGTTTTTT
CAAGDRGREKLFF
>TRBJ2-7|.|TRBV6-1|.
TGTGCCAGCAGTGAAAGCCCCACTAGCATAAGCTCCTACGAGCAGTACTTC
CASSESPTSISSYEQYF
>TRBJ2-6|.|TRBV19|TRBD1
TGTGCCACCAGGGGGTCTGGGGCCAACGTCCTGACTTTC
CATRGSGANVLTF
>TRBJ1-1|.|TRBV18|TRBD1
TGTGCCAGCTCACGGACAGGGGATGAAGCTTTCTTT
CASSRTGDEAFF
>TRBJ1-5|.|TRBV4-3|.
TGCGCCAGCAGCCAAGGTGGGCGGGCTGGTCAGCCCCAGCATTTT
CASSQGGRAGQPQHF
>TRBJ1-2|.|TRBV6-5|TRBD1
TGTGCCAGCAGTCTCACCGGGACAGGGGAGAGGGGCTACACCTTC
CASSLTGTGERGYTF
>TRBJ1-2|once|TRBV19|TRBD1
TGTGCCACTTCCACAGGGGGCCGGAACTATGGCTACACCTTC
CATSTGGRNYGYTF
>TRBJ2-7|.|TRBV28|.
TGTGCCAGCAGTTTGGGGGGGCCGAACGAGCAGTACTTC
CASSLGGPNEQYF
>TRBJ2-7|few|TRBV19|TRBD1
TGTGCCAGTAGTTACGGACAGGGGGCCTACGAGCAGTACTTC
CASSYGQGAYEQYF
>TRBJ2-1|.|TRBV6-6|.
TGTGCCAGCACTCAACTATCCACAAACTCCTACAATGAGCAGTTCTTC
CASTQLSTNSYNEQFF
>TRBJ1-2|.|TRBV28|.
TGTGCCAGCATCTCGCAGGGTTTCAAAAGACTCTATGGCTACACCTTC
CASISQGFKRLYGYTF
>TRBJ2-7|few|TRBV7-2|TRBD1
TGTGCCAGCAGCCTAAACAGGGGGCGGGGCGAGCAGTACTTC
CASSLNRGRGEQYF